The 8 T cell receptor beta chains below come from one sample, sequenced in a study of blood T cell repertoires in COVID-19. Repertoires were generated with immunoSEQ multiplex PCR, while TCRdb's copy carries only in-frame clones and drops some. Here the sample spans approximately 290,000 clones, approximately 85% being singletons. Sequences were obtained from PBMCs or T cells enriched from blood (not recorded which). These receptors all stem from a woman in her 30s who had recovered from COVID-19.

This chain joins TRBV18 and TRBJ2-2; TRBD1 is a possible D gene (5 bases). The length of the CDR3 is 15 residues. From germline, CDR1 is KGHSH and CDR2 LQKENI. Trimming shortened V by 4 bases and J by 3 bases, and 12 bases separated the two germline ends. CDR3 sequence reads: CASSRQGLYTGELFF. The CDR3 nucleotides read TGTGCCAGCTCACGGCAGGGCCTTTACACCGGGGAGCTGTTTTTT.

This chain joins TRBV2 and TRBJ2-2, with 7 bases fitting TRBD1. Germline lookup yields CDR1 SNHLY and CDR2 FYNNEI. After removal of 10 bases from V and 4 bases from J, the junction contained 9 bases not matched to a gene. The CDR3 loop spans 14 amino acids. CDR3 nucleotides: TGTGCCACCACCCTAGACAGGGCCACCGGGGAGCTGTTTTTT. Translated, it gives CATTLDRATGELFF.

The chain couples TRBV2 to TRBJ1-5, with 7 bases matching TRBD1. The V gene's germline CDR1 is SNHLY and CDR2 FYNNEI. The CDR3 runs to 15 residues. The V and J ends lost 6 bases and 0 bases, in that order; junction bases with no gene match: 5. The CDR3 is CASREGQYSNQPQHF. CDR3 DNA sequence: TGTGCCAGCAGGGAGGGACAGTATAGCAATCAGCCCCAGCATTTT.

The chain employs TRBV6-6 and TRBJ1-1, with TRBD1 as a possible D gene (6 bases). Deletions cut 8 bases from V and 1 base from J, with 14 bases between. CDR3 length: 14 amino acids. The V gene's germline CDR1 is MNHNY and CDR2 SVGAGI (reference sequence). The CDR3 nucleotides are TGTGCCAGCGCTACAGGGAATGGGAACACTGAAGCTTTCTTT. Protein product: CASATGNGNTEAFF.

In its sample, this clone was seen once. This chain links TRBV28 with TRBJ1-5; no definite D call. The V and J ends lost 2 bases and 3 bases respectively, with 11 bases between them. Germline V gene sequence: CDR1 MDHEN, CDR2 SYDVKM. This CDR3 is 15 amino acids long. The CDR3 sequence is CASSLRGIANQPQHF. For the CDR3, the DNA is TGTGCCAGCAGTTTACGGGGAATTGCCAATCAGCCCCAGCATTTT.

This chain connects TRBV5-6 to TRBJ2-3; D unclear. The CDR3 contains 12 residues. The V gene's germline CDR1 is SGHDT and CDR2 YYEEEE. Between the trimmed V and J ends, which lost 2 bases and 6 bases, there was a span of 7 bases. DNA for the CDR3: TGTGCCAGCAGCTTTTCTCCGGATACGCAGTATTTT. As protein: CASSFSPDTQYF.

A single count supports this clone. The DNA for the CDR3 is TGTGCCAGCAGGAACCGATGGGCGGGTGGGGAAAAACTGTTTTTT. Translation: CASRNRWAGGEKLFF. The rearrangement links TRBV6-5 to TRBJ1-4; D uncertain. With 6 bases removed from V and 8 bases from J, the gap between germline ends came to 19 bases. Germline V lookup: CDR1 MNHEY, CDR2 SVGAGI. There are 15 residues in the CDR3.

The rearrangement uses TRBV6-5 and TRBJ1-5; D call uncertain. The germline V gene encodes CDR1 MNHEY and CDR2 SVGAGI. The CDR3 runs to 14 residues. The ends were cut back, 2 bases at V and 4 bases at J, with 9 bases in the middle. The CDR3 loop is CASSYAGFNQPQHF. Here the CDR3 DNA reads TGTGCCAGCAGTTACGCTGGCTTTAATCAGCCCCAGCATTTT.